This T cell receptor beta chain appears in the sequencing data of a study of identical twins. General observations from the study: Modelling approaches yielded underestimates of out-of-frame TCR alpha sharing between monozygotic twins. Its conclusions, products of cross-sectional statistical analysis, did not come from following the same donors. Among beta out-of-frame sequences, excess sharing between twins appeared weaker.

The germline V gene has CDR1 MNHNS and CDR2 SASEGT. With V trimmed by 2 bases and J by 0 bases, 6 bases remained unmatched. CDR3 length: 16 amino acids. As concerns this clonotype: Its antigen is still unknown.

It was template switching that added a universal primer site, and there were unique molecular identifiers on the cDNA. TCRdb itself ran the 5' RACE reads through MiXCR, one entry per CDR3 protein. The repertoire holds under 350,000 distinct CDR3 sequences, with less than 9.5% as singletons. The sample was also reused in another study, on yellow fever vaccine responses in identical twins.

The sample was CD8+ T cells sorted from blood. This chain links TRBV6-1 with TRBJ2-7, with 8 bases aligning to TRBD1. The clonotype was recovered from a woman between 18 and 29 years old in good health. The CDR3 loop is CASSERTGPFSYEQYF. CDR3 DNA sequence: TGTGCCAGCAGTGAAAGGACAGGGCCATTCTCCTACGAGCAGTACTTC.